The present entry profiles one T cell receptor beta chain with its context. No antigen is known for it. The data are from a study of cytomegalovirus exposure and HLA in healthy donors. Study-wide results and caveats: Sequencing depth roughly uniform across donors was assumed in presence/absence analyses. A missense variant in DCLRE1C was later tied to TCR beta V- and J-gene trimming. The sole available immune exposure information was CMV serostatus. Reportedly, HLA-A and HLA-B alleles of most subjects were accurately predicted from TCR beta.

Vbeta (60) and Jbeta (13) primers were used in the PCR. Method: immunoSEQ multiplex PCR; TCRdb's copy keeps in-frame clones and lacks some. The sample lists about 110,000 clones, approximately 86% occurring once. Trimming removed 5 bases from V and 4 bases from J; junction bases left unmatched: 2. CDR1 MNHNY and CDR2 SVGAGI come from the germline V gene (reference sequence). The CDR3 extends over 14 amino acids. This rearrangement joins TRBV6-6 to TRBJ2-7; 13 bases agree with TRBD2. The source is a man between 18 and 29 years old in good health and CMV-seronegative. The specimen was PBMCs. The CDR3: CASSTSGRGYEQYF. The CDR3 DNA reads as TGTGCCAGCAGTACTAGCGGGAGGGGGTACGAGCAGTACTTC.